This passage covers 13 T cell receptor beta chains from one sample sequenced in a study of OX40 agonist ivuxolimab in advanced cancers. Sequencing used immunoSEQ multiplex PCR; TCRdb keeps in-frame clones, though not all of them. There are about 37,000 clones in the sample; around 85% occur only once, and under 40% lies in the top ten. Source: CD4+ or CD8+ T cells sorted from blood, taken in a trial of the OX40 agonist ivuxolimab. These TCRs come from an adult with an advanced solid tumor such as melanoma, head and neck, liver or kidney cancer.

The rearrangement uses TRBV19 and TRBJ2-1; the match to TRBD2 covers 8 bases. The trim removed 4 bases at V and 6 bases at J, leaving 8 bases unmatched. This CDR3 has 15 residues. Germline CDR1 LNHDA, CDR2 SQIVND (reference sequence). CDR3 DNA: TGTGCCAGTAGTAAGGTGGTAAGCGGGGGCAATGAGCAGTTCTTC. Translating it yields CASSKVVSGGNEQFF.

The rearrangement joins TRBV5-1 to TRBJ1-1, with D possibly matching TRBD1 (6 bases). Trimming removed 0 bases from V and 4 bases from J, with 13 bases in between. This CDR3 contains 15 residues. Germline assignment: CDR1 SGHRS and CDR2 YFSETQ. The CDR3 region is CASSLAEGVSTEAFF. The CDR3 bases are TGCGCCAGCAGCTTGGCCGAGGGGGTTTCCACTGAAGCTTTCTTT.

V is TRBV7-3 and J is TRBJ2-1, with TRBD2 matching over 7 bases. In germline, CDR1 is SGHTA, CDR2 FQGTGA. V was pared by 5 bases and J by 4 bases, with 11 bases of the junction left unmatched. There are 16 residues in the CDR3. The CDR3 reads CASSPVGGSGYNEQFF. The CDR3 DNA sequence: TGTGCCAGCAGCCCCGTGGGCGGGAGTGGTTACAATGAGCAGTTCTTC.

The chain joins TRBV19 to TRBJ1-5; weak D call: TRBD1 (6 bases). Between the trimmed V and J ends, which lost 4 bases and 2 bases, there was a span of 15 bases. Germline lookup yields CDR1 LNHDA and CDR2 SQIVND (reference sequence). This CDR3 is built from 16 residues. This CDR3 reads CASSSYRVSRNQPQHF. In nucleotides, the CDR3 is TGTGCCAGTAGTAGTTACAGGGTTTCTCGCAATCAGCCCCAGCATTTT.

The CDR3 DNA follows: TGTGCCAGCACAGGGTATGGAGAGACCCAGTACTTC. This codes for CASTGYGETQYF. The chain is built from TRBV7-8 and TRBJ2-5, with a tentative D call TRBD1 (5 bases). CDR1 and CDR2 from the germline V gene are SGHVS and FQNEAQ. The V end lost 7 bases, the J end lost 4 bases, and 10 bases lay between the germline ends. This CDR3 contains 12 residues.

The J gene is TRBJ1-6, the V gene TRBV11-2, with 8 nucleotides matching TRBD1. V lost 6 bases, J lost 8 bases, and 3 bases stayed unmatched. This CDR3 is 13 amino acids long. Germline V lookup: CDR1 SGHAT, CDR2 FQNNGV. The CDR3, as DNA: TGTGCCAGCAGGCGGACAGGGTATTCACCCCTCCACTTT. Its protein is CASRRTGYSPLHF.

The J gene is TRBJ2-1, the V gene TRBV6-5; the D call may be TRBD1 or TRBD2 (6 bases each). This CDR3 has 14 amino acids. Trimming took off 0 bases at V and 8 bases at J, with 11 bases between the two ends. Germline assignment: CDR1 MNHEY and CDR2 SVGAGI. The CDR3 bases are TGTGCCAGCAGTTACTCTTGGGGGGCGGATGAGCAGTTCTTC. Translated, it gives CASSYSWGADEQFF.

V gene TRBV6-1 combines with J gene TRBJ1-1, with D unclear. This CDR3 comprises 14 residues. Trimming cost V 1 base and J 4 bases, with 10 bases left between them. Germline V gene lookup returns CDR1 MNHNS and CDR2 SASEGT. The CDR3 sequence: CASSEEGSVTEAFF. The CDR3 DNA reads TGTGCCAGCAGTGAAGAGGGCAGTGTCACTGAAGCTTTCTTT.

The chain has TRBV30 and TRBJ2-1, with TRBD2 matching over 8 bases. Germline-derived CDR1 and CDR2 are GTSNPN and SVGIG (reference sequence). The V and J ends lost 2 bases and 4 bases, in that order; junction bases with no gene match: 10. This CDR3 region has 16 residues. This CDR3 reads CAWSPKDRGRYNEQFF. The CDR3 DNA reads TGTGCCTGGAGTCCCAAGGACCGCGGGAGGTACAATGAGCAGTTCTTC.

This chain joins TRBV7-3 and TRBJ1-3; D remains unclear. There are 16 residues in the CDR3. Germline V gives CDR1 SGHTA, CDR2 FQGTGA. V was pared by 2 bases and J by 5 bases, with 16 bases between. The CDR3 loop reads CASSLVSTERRNTIYF. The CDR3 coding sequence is TGTGCCAGCAGCTTAGTGTCCACAGAGCGTAGAAACACCATATATTTT.

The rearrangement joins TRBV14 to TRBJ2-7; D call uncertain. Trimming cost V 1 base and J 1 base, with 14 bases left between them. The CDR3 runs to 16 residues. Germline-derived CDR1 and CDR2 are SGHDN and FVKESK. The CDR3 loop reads CASSQAPFAKSYEQYF. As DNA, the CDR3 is TGTGCCAGCAGCCAAGCGCCCTTCGCGAAATCCTACGAGCAGTACTTC.

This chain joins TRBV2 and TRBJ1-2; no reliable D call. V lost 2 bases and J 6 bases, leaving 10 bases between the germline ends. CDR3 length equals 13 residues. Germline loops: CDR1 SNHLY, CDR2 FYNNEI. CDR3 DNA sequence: TGTGCCAGCAGTGAATATATGGCAGATGGCTACACCTTC. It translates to CASSEYMADGYTF.

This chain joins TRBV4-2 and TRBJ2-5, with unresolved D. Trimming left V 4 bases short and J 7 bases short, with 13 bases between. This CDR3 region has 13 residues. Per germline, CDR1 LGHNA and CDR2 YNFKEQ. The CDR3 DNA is TGTGCCAGCAGCCCCAGGCCCGACGGGACCCAGTACTTC. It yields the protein CASSPRPDGTQYF.